This T cell receptor (beta chain) was recovered during a study of blood T cell repertoires in COVID-19. Study context: The samples span acute and convalescent COVID-19 from the United States, Italy and Spain. T cells, B-cell-depleted T cells, or PBMCs supplied cDNA or gDNA.

In the study's own analysis: For nucleated cells, counts were estimated from reference gene primer amplification. The repertoire was sequenced with immunoSEQ multiplex PCR; TCRdb's copy has only in-frame clones and lacks some. Clonal size and the V and J genes are those of that table, whereas D and trimming came from the DNA. This sample has approximately 260,000 clones, with about 80% found just once. What was sequenced was peripheral blood. The clonotype was recovered from a human donor in a cohort sampled during active COVID-19.

CDR3 sequence reads: CASSPSGTYNEQFF. The DNA for the CDR3 is TGTGCCAGCAGCCCAAGCGGGACCTACAATGAGCAGTTCTTC. The gene calls are TRBV6-5 and TRBJ2-1; 7 nucleotides match TRBD2. Per the germline V gene, CDR1 is MNHEY and CDR2 is SVGAGI. Trimming took 6 bases from V and 2 from J; bases not matched to a gene: 4. The CDR3 loop spans 14 amino acids.